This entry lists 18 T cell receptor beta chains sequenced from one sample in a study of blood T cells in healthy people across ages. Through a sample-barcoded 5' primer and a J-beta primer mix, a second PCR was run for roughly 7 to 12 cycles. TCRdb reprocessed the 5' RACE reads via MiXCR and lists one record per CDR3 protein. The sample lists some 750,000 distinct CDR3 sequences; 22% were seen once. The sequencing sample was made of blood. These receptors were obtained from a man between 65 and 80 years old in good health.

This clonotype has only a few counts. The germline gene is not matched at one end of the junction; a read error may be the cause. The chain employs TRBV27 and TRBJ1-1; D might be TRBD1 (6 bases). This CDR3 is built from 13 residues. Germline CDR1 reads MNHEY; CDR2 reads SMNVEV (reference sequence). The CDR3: CVSSSPWPRGAFF. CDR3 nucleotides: TGTGTCAGCAGTTCCCCCTGGCCCAGGGGAGCTTTCTTT.

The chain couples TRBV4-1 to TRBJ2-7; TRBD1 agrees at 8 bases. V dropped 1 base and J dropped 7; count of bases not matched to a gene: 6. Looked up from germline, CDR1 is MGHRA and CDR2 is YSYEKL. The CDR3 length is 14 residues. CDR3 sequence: CASSQGTGPREQYF. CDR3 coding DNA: TGCGCCAGCAGCCAAGGGACAGGGCCACGGGAGCAGTACTTC.

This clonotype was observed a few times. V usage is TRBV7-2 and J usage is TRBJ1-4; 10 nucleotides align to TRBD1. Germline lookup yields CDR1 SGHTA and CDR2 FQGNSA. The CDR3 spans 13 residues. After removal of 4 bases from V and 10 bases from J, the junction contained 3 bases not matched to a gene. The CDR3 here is CASSSGTGVKLFF. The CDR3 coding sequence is TGTGCCAGCAGCTCCGGGACAGGGGTAAAACTGTTTTTT.

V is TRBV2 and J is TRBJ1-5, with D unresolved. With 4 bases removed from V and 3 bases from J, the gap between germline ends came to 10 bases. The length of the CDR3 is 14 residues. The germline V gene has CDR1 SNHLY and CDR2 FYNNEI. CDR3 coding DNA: TGTGCCAGCAGTGTTGTAGGGTCCAATCAGCCCCAGCATTTT. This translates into CASSVVGSNQPQHF.

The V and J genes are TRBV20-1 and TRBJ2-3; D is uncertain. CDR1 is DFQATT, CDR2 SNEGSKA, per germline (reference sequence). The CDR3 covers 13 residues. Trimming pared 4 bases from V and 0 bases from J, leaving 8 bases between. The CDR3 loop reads CSATTTSTDTQYF. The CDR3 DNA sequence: TGCAGTGCTACCACGACTAGCACAGATACGCAGTATTTT.

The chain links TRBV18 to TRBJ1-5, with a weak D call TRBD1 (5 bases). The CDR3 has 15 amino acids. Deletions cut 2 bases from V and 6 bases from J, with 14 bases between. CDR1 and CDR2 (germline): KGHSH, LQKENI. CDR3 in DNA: TGTGCCAGCTCACCAGGACAATATTCCTCTCAGCCCCAGCATTTT. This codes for CASSPGQYSSQPQHF.

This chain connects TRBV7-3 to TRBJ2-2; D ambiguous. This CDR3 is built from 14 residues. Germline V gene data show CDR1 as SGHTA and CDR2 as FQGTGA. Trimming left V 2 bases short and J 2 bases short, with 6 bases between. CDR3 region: CASSLQRNTGELFF. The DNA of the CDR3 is TGTGCCAGCAGCTTACAGAGAAACACCGGGGAGCTGTTTTTT.

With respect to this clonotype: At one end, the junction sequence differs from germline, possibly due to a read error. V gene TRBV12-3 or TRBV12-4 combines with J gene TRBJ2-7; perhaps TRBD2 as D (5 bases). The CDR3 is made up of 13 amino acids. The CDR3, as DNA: TGTGCCAGCAGTCGACTATTATACAATGAGCAGTCCTTC. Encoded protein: CASSRLLYNEQSF.

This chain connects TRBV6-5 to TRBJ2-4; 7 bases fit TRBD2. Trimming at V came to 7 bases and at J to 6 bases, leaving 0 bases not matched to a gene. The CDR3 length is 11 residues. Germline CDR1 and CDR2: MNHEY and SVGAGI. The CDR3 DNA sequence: TGTGCCAGCACGGGGGGAAACATTCAGTACTTC. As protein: CASTGGNIQYF.

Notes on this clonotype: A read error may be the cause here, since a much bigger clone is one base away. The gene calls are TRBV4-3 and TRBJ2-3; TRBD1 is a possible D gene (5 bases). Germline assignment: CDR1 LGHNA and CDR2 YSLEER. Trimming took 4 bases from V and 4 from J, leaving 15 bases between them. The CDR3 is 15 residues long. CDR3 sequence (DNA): TGCGCCAGCAGCCCAAACACAGGCAGCGCAGATACGCAGTATTTT. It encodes CASSPNTGSADTQYF.

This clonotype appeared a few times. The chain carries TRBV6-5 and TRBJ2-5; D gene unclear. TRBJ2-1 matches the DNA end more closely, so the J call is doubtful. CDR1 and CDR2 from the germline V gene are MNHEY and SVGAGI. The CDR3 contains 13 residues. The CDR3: CASSYSAHGEQFF. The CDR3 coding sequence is TGTGCCAGCAGTTACTCTGCGCACGGTGAGCAGTTCTTC.

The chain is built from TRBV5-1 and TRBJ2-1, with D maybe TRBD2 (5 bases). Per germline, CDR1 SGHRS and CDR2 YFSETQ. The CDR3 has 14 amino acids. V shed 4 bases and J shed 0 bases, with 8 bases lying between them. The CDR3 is CASSKGSSYNEQFF. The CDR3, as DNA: TGCGCCAGCAGCAAAGGGAGCTCCTACAATGAGCAGTTCTTC.

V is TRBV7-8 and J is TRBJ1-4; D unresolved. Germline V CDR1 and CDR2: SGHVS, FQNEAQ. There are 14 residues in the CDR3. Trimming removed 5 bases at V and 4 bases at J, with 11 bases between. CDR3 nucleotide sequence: TGTGCCAGCAGCGGCCGGGAGGTTAATGAAAAACTGTTTTTT. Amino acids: CASSGREVNEKLFF.

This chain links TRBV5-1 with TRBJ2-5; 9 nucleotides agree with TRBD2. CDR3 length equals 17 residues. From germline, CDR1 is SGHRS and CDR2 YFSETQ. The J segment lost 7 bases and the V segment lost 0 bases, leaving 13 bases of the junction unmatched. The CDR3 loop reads CASSLGSLAGDLGTQYF. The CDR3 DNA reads TGCGCCAGCAGCTTGGGTTCGTTAGCGGGAGATTTGGGGACCCAGTACTTC.

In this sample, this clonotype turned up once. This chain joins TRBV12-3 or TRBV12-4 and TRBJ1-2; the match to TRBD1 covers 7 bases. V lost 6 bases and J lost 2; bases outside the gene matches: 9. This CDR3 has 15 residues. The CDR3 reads CASRPGQETNYGYTF. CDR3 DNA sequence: TGTGCCAGCAGGCCTGGACAGGAGACGAACTATGGCTACACCTTC.

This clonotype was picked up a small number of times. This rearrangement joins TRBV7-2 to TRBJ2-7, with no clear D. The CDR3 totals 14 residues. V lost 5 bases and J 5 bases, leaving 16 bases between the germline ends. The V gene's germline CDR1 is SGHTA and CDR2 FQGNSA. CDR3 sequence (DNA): TGTGCCAGCAGCCCCTCCTGGGTTTCGGACGAGCAGTACTTC. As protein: CASSPSWVSDEQYF.

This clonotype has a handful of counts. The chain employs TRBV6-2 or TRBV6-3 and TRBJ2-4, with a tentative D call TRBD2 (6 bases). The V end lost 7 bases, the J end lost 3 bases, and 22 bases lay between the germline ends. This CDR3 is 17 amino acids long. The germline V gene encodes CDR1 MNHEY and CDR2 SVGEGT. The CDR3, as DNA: TGTGCCAGCAACGAGAAGATATTAGCGGAATTCAAAAACATTCAGTACTTC. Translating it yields CASNEKILAEFKNIQYF.

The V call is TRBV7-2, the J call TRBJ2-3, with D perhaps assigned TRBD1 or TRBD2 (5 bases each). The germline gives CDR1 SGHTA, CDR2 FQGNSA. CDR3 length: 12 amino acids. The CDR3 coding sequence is TGTGCTTACGGGGCCTACACAGATACGCAGTATTTT. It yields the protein CAYGAYTDTQYF.